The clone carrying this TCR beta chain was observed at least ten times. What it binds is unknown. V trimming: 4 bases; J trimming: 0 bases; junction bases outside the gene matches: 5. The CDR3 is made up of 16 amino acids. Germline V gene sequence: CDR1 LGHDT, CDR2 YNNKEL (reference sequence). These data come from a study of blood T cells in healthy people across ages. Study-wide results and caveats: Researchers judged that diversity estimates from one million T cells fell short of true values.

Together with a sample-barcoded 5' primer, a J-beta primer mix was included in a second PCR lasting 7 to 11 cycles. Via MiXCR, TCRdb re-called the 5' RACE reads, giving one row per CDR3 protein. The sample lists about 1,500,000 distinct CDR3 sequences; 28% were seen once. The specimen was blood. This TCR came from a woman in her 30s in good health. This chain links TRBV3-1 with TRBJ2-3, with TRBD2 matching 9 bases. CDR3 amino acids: CASSLRLAASTDTQYF. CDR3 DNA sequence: TGTGCCAGCAGCCTCCGACTAGCGGCTAGCACAGATACGCAGTATTTT.